These 22 T cell receptor beta chains share one sample of origin, sequenced in a study of blood T cell repertoires in COVID-19. The assay was immunoSEQ multiplex PCR, and TCRdb's table has in-frame clones only and misses some. The sample lists over 350,000 clones, approximately 90% occurring once. Material: PBMCs or T cells enriched from blood (not recorded which). The receptors here all came from a woman under 30 who had recovered from COVID-19.

This chain connects TRBV12-5 to TRBJ2-7; 10 bases line up with TRBD1. The CDR3 runs 14 residues. The J segment lost 4 bases and the V segment lost 6 bases, leaving 6 bases of the junction unmatched. The germline gives CDR1 LGHNT, CDR2 FRNRAP. CDR3 coding DNA: TGTGCTAGTGGGACAGGGGGCGCAGGATACGAGCAGTACTTC. It is translated as CASGTGGAGYEQYF.

This clone has a single count. The chain combines TRBV6-5 with TRBJ1-3; D uncertain. Germline V gives CDR1 MNHEY, CDR2 SVGAGI. The CDR3 runs to 14 residues. Trimming left V 5 bases short and J 4 bases short, with 12 bases between. The CDR3 coding sequence is TGTGCCAGCAGTATTAGCCCGGCGGGAAACACCATATATTTT. Residues: CASSISPAGNTIYF.

A single count supports this clone. This rearrangement joins TRBV3-1 (or the pseudogene TRBV3-2) to TRBJ2-5; 7 bases align to TRBD1. The germline V gene has CDR1 LGHDT and CDR2 YNNKEL (reference sequence). This CDR3 is 20 amino acids long. The ends lost 5 bases at V and 7 bases at J; junction bases unmatched: 28. In DNA form, the CDR3 reads TGTGCCAGCAGCGGAGCCGCGGAATACGGGACAGACTTAGGTTGGCGGACCCAGTACTTC. It specifies CASSGAAEYGTDLGWRTQYF.

The chain couples TRBV12-5 to TRBJ1-1; TRBD1 matches 9 bases. V lost 3 bases to trimming and J lost 1 base; unmatched junction nucleotides: 6. This CDR3 region has 16 residues. Germline V lookup: CDR1 LGHNT, CDR2 FRNRAP. The CDR3 DNA is TGTGCTAGTGGTTTTCTGACAGGGGGATCGAACACTGAAGCTTTCTTT. This translates into CASGFLTGGSNTEAFF.

This chain uses TRBV27 with TRBJ1-4, with D maybe TRBD1 (6 bases). The CDR3 spans 16 residues. Looked up from germline, CDR1 is MNHEY and CDR2 is SMNVEV (reference sequence). V was pared by 0 bases and J by 8 bases, with 16 bases between. The CDR3 DNA reads as TGTGCCAGCAGTTTATCGGGACATAGGGGGTTCGAAAAACTGTTTTTT. Protein sequence: CASSLSGHRGFEKLFF.

This clone was observed once. The CDR3 sequence: CASSYLTGTAGYTF. Written as DNA, the CDR3 is TGTGCCAGCAGTTACCTCACCGGGACAGCCGGCTACACCTTC. V and J are TRBV7-9 and TRBJ1-2, with 7 bases fitting TRBD1. Germline-derived CDR1 and CDR2 are SEHNR and FQNEAQ (reference sequence). After removal of 6 bases from V and 8 bases from J, the junction contained 12 bases not matched to a gene. The CDR3 length is 14 residues.

The rearrangement uses TRBV30 and TRBJ1-2; D is undetermined. Germline V lookup: CDR1 GTSNPN, CDR2 SVGIG (reference sequence). This CDR3 is 14 amino acids long. The ends were cut back, 3 bases at V and 6 bases at J, with 17 bases in the middle. CDR3 DNA sequence: TGTGCCTGGAGAAACCCCAGCGGCATACATGGCTACACCTTC. This encodes CAWRNPSGIHGYTF.

The chain combines TRBV2 with TRBJ2-6; D remains ambiguous. This CDR3 contains 16 residues. CDR1 SNHLY and CDR2 FYNNEI come from the germline V gene. V shed 3 bases and J shed 0 bases, with 9 bases lying between them. The CDR3 nucleotides read TGTGCCAGCAGTGACCCCGGAGCCTCTGGGGCCAACGTCCTGACTTTC. The encoded protein is CASSDPGASGANVLTF.

This clone was counted once. V usage is TRBV28 and J usage is TRBJ1-6; 7 bases agree with TRBD1. Germline trimming cut 8 bases from V and 13 bases from J; bases unmatched to any gene: 14. There are 14 residues in the CDR3. Looked up from germline, CDR1 is MDHEN and CDR2 is SYDVKM. CDR3 in amino acids: CASLKWGSGGPLHF. The CDR3 coding sequence is TGTGCCAGCCTTAAGTGGGGTTCAGGGGGTCCCCTCCACTTT.

The V and J genes are TRBV4-2 and TRBJ1-2; 7 bases line up with TRBD1. With 0 bases clipped from V and 2 bases from J, the junction kept 3 bases outside the gene matches. This CDR3 is 15 amino acids long. CDR1 is LGHNA and CDR2 is YNFKEQ in the germline V gene. The CDR3 nucleotides are TGTGCCAGCAGCCAAGAAGGGGGCTCCAACTATGGCTACACCTTC. Encoded protein: CASSQEGGSNYGYTF.

The chain has TRBV15 and TRBJ2-7; tentative D call: TRBD1 (5 bases). The CDR3 has 14 residues. From germline, CDR1 is LNHNV and CDR2 YYDKDF (reference sequence). Trimming removed 0 bases from V and 4 bases from J, with 10 bases in between. The CDR3 DNA reads as TGTGCCACCAGCAGAGAAGGACACGGGTACGAGCAGTACTTC. Residues: CATSREGHGYEQYF. The full variable domain, rest sourced from reference TRBV15 and TRBJ2-7, is DAMVIQNPRYQVTQFGKPVTLSCSQTLNHNVMYWYQQKSSQAPKLLFHYYDKDFNNEADTPDNFQSRRPNTSFCFLDIRSPGLGDTAMYLCATSREGHGYEQYFGPGTRLTVT.

The V gene is TRBV27, the J gene TRBJ1-5; D remains ambiguous. CDR3 length: 15 residues. V was pared by 2 bases and J by 2 bases, with 10 bases between. Germline CDR1 and CDR2: MNHEY and SMNVEV (reference sequence). CDR3 in amino acids: CASSLGGWGNQPQHF. DNA for the CDR3: TGTGCCAGCAGTTTAGGAGGGTGGGGCAATCAGCCCCAGCATTTT.

This chain links TRBV5-6 with TRBJ2-7; no clear D gene. The CDR3 is 11 amino acids. The ends were cut back, 2 bases at V and 6 bases at J, with 6 bases in the middle. Germline V CDR1 and CDR2: SGHDT, YYEEEE. CDR3 DNA: TGTGCCAGCAGCTTTCGAGTCGAGCAGTACTTC. Its translation is CASSFRVEQYF. The full variable domain, completed using reference TRBV5-6 and TRBJ2-7, is DAGVTQSPTHLIKTRGQQVTLRCSPKSGHDTVSWYQQALGQGPQFIFQYYEEEERQRGNFPDRFSGHQFPNYSSELNVNALLLGDSALYLCASSFRVEQYFGPGTRLTVT.

This rearrangement joins TRBV19 to TRBJ1-4, with 8 bases matching TRBD1. Trimming cost V 9 bases and J 8 bases; bases outside gene matches: 8. The length of the CDR3 is 13 residues. Germline CDR1 LNHDA, CDR2 SQIVND (reference sequence). CDR3 amino acids: CASADRGREKLFF. Written as DNA, the CDR3 is TGTGCCAGCGCTGACAGGGGAAGGGAAAAACTGTTTTTT.

V gene TRBV6-5 combines with J gene TRBJ2-1, with TRBD1 identical over 8 bases. V gave up 7 bases and J gave up 6 bases; unmatched junction bases: 8. Germline lookup yields CDR1 MNHEY and CDR2 SVGAGI. The CDR3 loop spans 14 amino acids. CDR3 sequence (DNA): TGTGCCAGCACAATATCAGGGGGCTTCAATGAGCAGTTCTTC. It translates to CASTISGGFNEQFF.

The chain carries TRBV5-4 and TRBJ1-6; possibly TRBD1 for D (5 bases). CDR1 is SGHNT and CDR2 is YYREEE in the germline V gene (reference sequence). Trimming took off 0 bases at V and 4 bases at J, with 14 bases between the two ends. This CDR3 has 17 amino acids. The CDR3 loop reads CASSLARVGRYNSPLHF. The CDR3, as DNA: TGTGCCAGCAGCTTGGCCAGGGTCGGACGATATAATTCACCCCTCCACTTT.

Regarding this clone: One end of the junction is discordant with germline, which a read error may explain. The gene calls are TRBV7-7 and TRBJ1-1; 9 bases map to TRBD1. There are 16 residues in the CDR3. Germline assignment: CDR1 SSHAT and CDR2 FNYEAQ (reference sequence). The CDR3 DNA reads TGTGCTAGCAGCTTAGAGAGTACAGGGGGCATTACTGAAGCTTTCTTT. Translation: CASSLESTGGITEAFF.

A remark on this clone: One end of the junction is discordant with germline, which a read error may explain. V gene TRBV7-7 combines with J gene TRBJ2-1; 10 bases are shared with TRBD1. The CDR3 runs 16 residues. Germline V CDR1 and CDR2: SSHAT, FNYEAQ (reference sequence). CDR3 protein: CASSQSGTGDYNEQFF. CDR3 in DNA: TGTGCTAGCAGCCAATCCGGGACAGGGGATTACAATGAGCAGTTCTTC.

The gene calls are TRBV9 and TRBJ1-6, with D unresolved. The germline V gene encodes CDR1 SGDLS and CDR2 YYNGEE. The CDR3 length is 15 residues. V was trimmed by 0 bases and J by 6 bases, leaving 10 bases between them. CDR3 amino acids: CASSVGPPGNSPLHF. CDR3 DNA sequence: TGTGCCAGCAGCGTAGGTCCTCCAGGTAATTCACCCCTCCACTTT. The entire variable domain, with the rest obtained from reference TRBV9 and TRBJ1-6, is as follows: DSGVTQTPKHLITATGQRVTLRCSPRSGDLSVYWYQQSLDQGLQFLIQYYNGEERAKGNILERFSAQQFPDLHSELNLSSLELGDSALYFCASSVGPPGNSPLHFGNGTRLTVT.

The V call is TRBV3-1 (or the pseudogene TRBV3-2), the J call TRBJ2-5; 7 positions match TRBD1. CDR1 LGHDT and CDR2 YNNKEL come from the germline V gene (reference sequence). Trimming removed 3 bases from V and 7 bases from J; junction bases left unmatched: 5. The CDR3 contains 13 residues. The CDR3 region has the DNA TGTGCCAGCAGCCAGGCAGGGGGAGTGACCCAGTACTTC. Translation: CASSQAGGVTQYF.

This clone was detected a few times. The chain has TRBV2 and TRBJ1-6, with D unresolved. Trimming took off 1 base at V and 9 bases at J, with 7 bases between the two ends. CDR1 and CDR2 from the germline V gene are SNHLY and FYNNEI. The CDR3 spans 13 residues. The CDR3 spells CASSEEKSSPLHF. The CDR3, as DNA: TGTGCCAGCAGTGAAGAAAAGAGTTCACCCCTCCACTTT.

This chain connects TRBV2 to TRBJ1-2; D is uncertain. The V end lost 1 base, the J end lost 3 bases, and 6 bases lay between the germline ends. This CDR3 contains 13 residues. CDR1 SNHLY and CDR2 FYNNEI come from the germline V gene. CDR3 in amino acids: CASSEGQYYGYTF. CDR3 nucleotide sequence: TGTGCCAGCAGTGAAGGGCAATACTATGGCTACACCTTC.